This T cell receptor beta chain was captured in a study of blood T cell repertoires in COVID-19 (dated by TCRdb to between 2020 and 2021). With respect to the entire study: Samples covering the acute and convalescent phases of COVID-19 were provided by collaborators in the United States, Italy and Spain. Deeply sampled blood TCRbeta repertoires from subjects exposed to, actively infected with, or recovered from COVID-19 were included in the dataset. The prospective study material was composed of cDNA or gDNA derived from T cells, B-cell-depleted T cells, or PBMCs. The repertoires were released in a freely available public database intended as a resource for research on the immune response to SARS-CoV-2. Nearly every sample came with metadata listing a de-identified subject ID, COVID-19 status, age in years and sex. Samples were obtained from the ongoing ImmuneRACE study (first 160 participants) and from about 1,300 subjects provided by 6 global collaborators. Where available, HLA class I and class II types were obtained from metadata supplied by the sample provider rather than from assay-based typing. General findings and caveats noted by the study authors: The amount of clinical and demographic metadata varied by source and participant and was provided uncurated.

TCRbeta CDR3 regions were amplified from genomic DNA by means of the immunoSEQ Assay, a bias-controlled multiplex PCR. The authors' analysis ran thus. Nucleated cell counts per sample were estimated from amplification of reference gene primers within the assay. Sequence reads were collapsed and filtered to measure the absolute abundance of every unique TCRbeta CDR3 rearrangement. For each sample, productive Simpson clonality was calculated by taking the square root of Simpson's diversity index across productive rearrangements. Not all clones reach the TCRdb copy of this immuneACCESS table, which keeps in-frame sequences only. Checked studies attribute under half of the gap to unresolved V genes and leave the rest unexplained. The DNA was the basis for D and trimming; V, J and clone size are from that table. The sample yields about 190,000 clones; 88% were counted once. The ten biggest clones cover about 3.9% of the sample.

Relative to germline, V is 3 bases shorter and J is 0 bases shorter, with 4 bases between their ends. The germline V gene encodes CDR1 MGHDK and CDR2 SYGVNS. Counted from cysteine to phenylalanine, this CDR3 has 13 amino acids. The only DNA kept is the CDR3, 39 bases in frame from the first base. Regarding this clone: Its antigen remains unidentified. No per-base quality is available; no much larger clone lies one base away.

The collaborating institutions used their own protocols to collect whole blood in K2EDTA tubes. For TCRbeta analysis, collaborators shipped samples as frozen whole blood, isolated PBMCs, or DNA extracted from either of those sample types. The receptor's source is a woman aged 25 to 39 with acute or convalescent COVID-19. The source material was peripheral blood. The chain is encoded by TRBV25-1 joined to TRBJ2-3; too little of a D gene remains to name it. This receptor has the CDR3 CASSDTSTDTQYF. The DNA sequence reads TGTGCCAGCAGTGATACTAGCACAGATACGCAGTATTTT.